Given below is one T cell receptor beta chain in context. Its target is not known. This specimen belongs to a study of cytomegalovirus exposure and HLA in healthy donors. This CDR3 contains 13 residues. Germline CDR1 and CDR2: GTSNPN and SVGIG (reference sequence). The V gene lost 8 bases and the J gene lost 3 bases, with 13 bases spanning the gap. A multiplex PCR was run with 60 Vbeta primers and 13 Jbeta primers. Method: immunoSEQ multiplex PCR; TCRdb's copy keeps in-frame clones and lacks some. The sample consists of 150,000 to 200,000 clones, roughly 79% of them appearing once. Broader study findings: Accurate prediction of most subjects' HLA-A and HLA-B alleles from TCR beta sequences was reported. Later analysis suggested links between common viral pathogens and several top significant clusters. Most TCR beta V segments were productive about 87% or about 30% of the time in an earlier analysis. Reported performance of the classifier showed diagnosis of cytomegalovirus status with high specificity and sensitivity.

The chain carries TRBV30 and TRBJ1-4; D possibly corresponds to TRBD1 (6 bases). This sequence was found in a woman in her forties or fifties in good health and CMV-seronegative. Sequenced: PBMCs. The CDR3 protein is CAGRQEPNEKLFF. The CDR3 nucleotides are TGTGCCGGACGACAGGAACCTAATGAAAAACTGTTTTTT.